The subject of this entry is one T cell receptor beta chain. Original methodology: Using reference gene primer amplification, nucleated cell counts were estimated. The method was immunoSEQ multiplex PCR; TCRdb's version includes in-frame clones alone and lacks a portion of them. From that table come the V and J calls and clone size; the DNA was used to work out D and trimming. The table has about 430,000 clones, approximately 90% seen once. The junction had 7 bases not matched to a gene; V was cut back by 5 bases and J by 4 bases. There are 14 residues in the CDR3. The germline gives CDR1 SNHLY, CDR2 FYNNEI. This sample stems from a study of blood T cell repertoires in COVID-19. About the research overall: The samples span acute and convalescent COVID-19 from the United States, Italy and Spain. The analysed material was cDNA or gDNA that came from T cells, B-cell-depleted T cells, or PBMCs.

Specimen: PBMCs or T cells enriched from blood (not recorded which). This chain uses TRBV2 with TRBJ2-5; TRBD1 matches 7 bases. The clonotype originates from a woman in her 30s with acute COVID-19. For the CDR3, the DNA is TGTGCCAGCAGTTCTGACAGGGTGGGAGAGACCCAGTACTTC. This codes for CASSSDRVGETQYF.